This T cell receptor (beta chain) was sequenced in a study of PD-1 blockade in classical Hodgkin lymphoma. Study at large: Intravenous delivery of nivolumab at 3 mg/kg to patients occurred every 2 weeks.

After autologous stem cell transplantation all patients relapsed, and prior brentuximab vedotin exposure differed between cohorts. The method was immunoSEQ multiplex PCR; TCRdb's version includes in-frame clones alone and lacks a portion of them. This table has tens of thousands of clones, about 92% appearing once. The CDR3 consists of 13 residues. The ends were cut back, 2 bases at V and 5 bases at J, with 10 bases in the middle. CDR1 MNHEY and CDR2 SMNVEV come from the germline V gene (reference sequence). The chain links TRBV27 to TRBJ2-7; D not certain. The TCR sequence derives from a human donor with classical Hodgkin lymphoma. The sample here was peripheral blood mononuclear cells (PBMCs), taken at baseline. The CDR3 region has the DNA TGTGCCAGCAGTTTAACGGCTCCACACGAGCAGTACTTC. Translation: CASSLTAPHEQYF.